A selection of T cell receptor beta chains follows, all from one sample in a study of cytomegalovirus exposure and HLA in healthy donors. Profiling relied on immunoSEQ multiplex PCR, and the TCRdb table lists in-frame clones only, not all of them. The top ten hold roughly 4.5% of the sample, which has approximately 200,000 clones, 79% seen once. Material for sequencing was PBMCs. The receptors shown here come from a woman aged 30 to 39 in good health and CMV-seropositive. Both conserved end residues are part of each CDR3. A D gene is named only where the DNA matches it firmly. Rows give clone size only sometimes, using once, few, many, or a class for an expanded clone.

v_call	d_call	j_call	clone_size	cdr3_aa	cdr3_nt
TRBV11-3	TRBD1	TRBJ2-7	.	CASRIGTGTYEQYF	TGTGCCAGCAGAATCGGGACAGGGACTTACGAGCAGTACTTC
TRBV11-2	TRBD2	TRBJ2-1	.	CASSLDGRGDNEQFF	TGTGCCAGCAGCTTAGATGGGCGGGGGGACAATGAGCAGTTCTTC
TRBV7-2	TRBD2	TRBJ2-3	once	CASSFAPPGLGGTDTQYF	TGTGCCAGCAGCTTTGCCCCACCAGGACTAGGGGGCACAGATACGCAGTATTTT
TRBV5-4	.	TRBJ1-1	.	CASSHLDTPNTEAFF	TGTGCCAGCAGCCACCTGGACACCCCGAACACTGAAGCTTTCTTT
TRBV19	TRBD2	TRBJ2-3	.	CASSLSGGSGSTDTQYF	TGTGCCAGTAGCCTTAGCGGGGGCTCGGGAAGCACAGATACGCAGTATTTT
TRBV18	TRBD1	TRBJ1-1	.	CASSRLGQGQNTEAFF	TGTGCCAGCTCACGCCTGGGACAGGGTCAGAACACTGAAGCTTTCTTT
TRBV27	.	TRBJ1-4	.	CASSLFPATNEKLFF	TGTGCCAGCAGTTTATTTCCCGCAACTAATGAAAAACTGTTTTTT
TRBV9	.	TRBJ1-4	.	CASSPRAGATNEKLFF	TGTGCCAGCAGTCCGAGGGCCGGCGCAACTAATGAAAAACTGTTTTTT
TRBV5-8	TRBD2	TRBJ2-7	.	CASSPTKRGGTRPKEQYF	TGTGCCAGCAGCCCCACGAAACGGGGAGGGACTAGGCCAAAGGAGCAGTACTTC
TRBV10-2	TRBD2	TRBJ2-1	.	CASSEVPSGSNEQFF	TGCGCCAGCAGTGAGGTTCCTAGCGGGTCCAATGAGCAGTTCTTC
TRBV30	.	TRBJ2-1	.	CAWSGSGPKSSYNEQFF	TGTGCCTGGAGCGGAAGCGGGCCTAAGAGCTCCTACAATGAGCAGTTCTTC
TRBV18	.	TRBJ2-1	.	CASSPPPSARAYNEQFF	TGTGCCAGCTCACCCCCCCCTTCAGCGAGGGCCTACAATGAGCAGTTCTTC
TRBV6-5	.	TRBJ1-5	.	CASSYSGRSNQPQHF	TGTGCCAGCAGTTACTCGGGCAGGAGCAATCAGCCCCAGCATTTT
TRBV2	TRBD2	TRBJ2-1	.	CASSGTSGRLNEQFF	TGTGCCAGCAGTGGGACTAGCGGGAGACTCAATGAGCAGTTCTTC
TRBV2	.	TRBJ1-1	.	CASSEAFRAFF	TGTGCCAGCAGTGAAGCATTTCGGGCTTTCTTT
TRBV6-5	TRBD1	TRBJ2-2	once	CAIRTGNTGELFF	TGTGCCATCCGGACAGGGAACACCGGGGAGCTGTTTTTT
TRBV6-5	.	TRBJ2-1	few	CASRHTYSYNEQFF	TGTGCCAGCAGACATACATATTCTTACAATGAGCAGTTCTTC
TRBV4-1	TRBD1	TRBJ2-3	few	CASSQGDSSTDTQYF	TGCGCCAGCAGCCAAGGGGACAGTAGCACAGATACGCAGTATTTT
TRBV5-6	.	TRBJ1-2	few	CASSPQGLYGYTF	TGTGCCAGCAGCCCTCAGGGCCTCTATGGCTACACCTTC
TRBV19	.	TRBJ1-3	.	CASSPTGSGGNTIYF	TGTGCCAGTAGCCCTACAGGGAGCGGTGGAAACACCATATATTTT
TRBV11-2	TRBD2	TRBJ2-5	.	CASSLVTSGSKETQYF	TGTGCCAGCAGCTTAGTTACTAGCGGGAGTAAAGAGACCCAGTACTTC
TRBV5-1	.	TRBJ1-6	.	CASSLAFNSPLHF	TGCGCCAGCAGCTTAGCCTTTAATTCACCCCTCCACTTT
TRBV25-1	.	TRBJ1-1	.	CASSRGLSPEAFF	TGTGCCAGCAGCCGGGGACTAAGTCCTGAAGCTTTCTTT
TRBV2	TRBD2	TRBJ2-1	.	CASSEEALLAGATHEQFF	TGTGCCAGCAGTGAAGAGGCTCTACTAGCGGGAGCAACCCATGAGCAGTTCTTC
TRBV27	.	TRBJ2-6	.	CASSLSSGANVLTF	TGTGCCAGCAGCCTGAGCTCTGGGGCCAACGTCCTGACTTTC
TRBV6-5	.	TRBJ2-1	.	CASSYQKSGEQFF	TGTGCCAGCAGTTACCAAAAGAGCGGGGAGCAGTTCTTC
TRBV6-5	.	TRBJ2-2	few	CATWGGDTGELFF	TGTGCCACCTGGGGGGGCGACACCGGGGAGCTGTTTTTT
TRBV7-2	TRBD2	TRBJ2-7	few	CASSLSGGPIYEQYF	TGTGCCAGCAGCTTAAGCGGGGGTCCTATCTACGAGCAGTACTTC